This TCR beta chain comes out of a study of memory CD4+ T cells and cytomegalovirus serostatus. For the study at large: Donors were healthy Belgian adults, some 10 CMV seropositive and approximately 25 seronegative.

The data were produced by immunoSEQ multiplex PCR, yet TCRdb's version contains in-frame clones alone and is incomplete. The sample holds about 75,000 clones; roughly 80% are singletons and the top ten take approximately 2.4%. The sort gate was single viable CD3+CD4+CD8-CD45RO+ cells for memory CD4+ T cells. The CDR3 length is 15 residues. The germline CDR1 and CDR2 sequences are SGHTA and FQGNSA. Trimming shortened V by 5 bases and J by 3 bases, and 13 bases separated the two germline ends. The sequence derives from an adult in good health and CMV-seropositive. This chain links TRBV7-2 with TRBJ2-2; D not certain. The sequencing sample was made of memory CD4+ T cells from blood. For the CDR3, the DNA is TGTGCCAGCAGCCCCTACCGCCCGGACACCGGGGAGCTGTTTTTT. Protein: CASSPYRPDTGELFF. Supplemented by reference TRBV7-2 and TRBJ2-2, the full variable domain reads GAGVSQSPSNKVTEKGKDVELRCDPISGHTALYWYRQSLGQGLEFLIYFQGNSAPDKSGLPSDRFSAERTGGSVSTLTIQRTQQEDSAVYLCASSPYRPDTGELFFGEGSRLTVL.